The 4 T cell receptor beta chains presented below share a single source sample, sequenced in a study of regulatory T cells in long-lasting Graves disease. Regarding time point: persistent/refractory GD, antithyroid drugs over 5 years with positive TRAb. With RNA extracted from PBMCs as input, the TCR library was made. iRepertoire HTBI primers and Arm-PCR of CDR3 regions built TCR beta libraries. TCRdb reanalysed the multiplex PCR reads using MiXCR and keeps one entry per CDR3 protein. The data hold 430,000 or so distinct CDR3 sequences, with around 23% observed a single time. The source material was peripheral blood mononuclear cells (PBMCs), sampled when the disease was refractory, from a patient treated with antithyroid drugs. These receptor sequences come from a female donor with Graves disease.

This CDR3 reads CASSLRLAGGSQETQYF. The CDR3 nucleotides are TGTGCCAGCAGCCTTAGACTAGCGGGAGGCAGCCAAGAGACCCAGTACTTC. The V gene is TRBV13, the J gene TRBJ2-5, with TRBD2 identical over 13 bases. The trim removed 5 bases at V and 1 base at J, leaving 7 bases unmatched. The CDR3 runs to 17 residues. Per the germline V gene, CDR1 is PRHDT and CDR2 is FYEKMQ (reference sequence). Full variable domain (outside the CDR3, taken from reference TRBV13 and TRBJ2-5): AAGVIQSPRHLIKEKRETATLKCYPIPRHDTVYWYQQGPGQDPQFLISFYEKMQSDKGSIPDRFSAQQFSDYHSELNMSSLELGDSALYFCASSLRLAGGSQETQYFGPGTRLLVL.

This clonotype was counted ten times or more. The chain couples TRBV2 to TRBJ1-1; possible D gene TRBD1, 5 bases. Germline assignment: CDR1 SNHLY and CDR2 FYNNEI. The germline V and J ends were trimmed by 10 bases and 4 bases, with 16 bases remaining between them. The CDR3 extends over 13 amino acids. The CDR3 region is CANGTVGSTEAFF. Written as DNA, the CDR3 is TGTGCCAACGGGACTGTGGGGAGCACTGAAGCTTTCTTT.

The chain couples TRBV28 to TRBJ2-2, with 11 bases lining up with TRBD2. The germline gives CDR1 MDHEN, CDR2 SYDVKM. The CDR3 is 16 residues long. Trimming cost V 4 bases and J 5 bases; bases outside gene matches: 6. The CDR3 protein is CASSSPTSGMTGELFF. The CDR3 DNA reads as TGTGCCAGCAGTTCTCCGACTAGCGGGATGACCGGGGAGCTGTTTTTT.

The chain uses TRBV5-1 and TRBJ2-7, with 14 bases that match TRBD2. Losses at the gene ends were 4 bases for V and 3 bases for J; bases not matched to a gene: 6. The CDR3 is 16 residues long. Germline assignment: CDR1 SGHRS and CDR2 YFSETQ. CDR3 region: CASSKTSGRVNYEQYF. The CDR3 nucleotides are TGCGCCAGCAGCAAGACTAGCGGGAGGGTAAACTACGAGCAGTACTTC.